The sequence of this T cell receptor beta chain was determined in a study of blood T cell repertoires in COVID-19. Study information: Researchers got acute and convalescent COVID-19 samples from the United States, Italy and Spain. Sources were T cells, B-cell-depleted T cells, or PBMCs; the material itself was cDNA or gDNA.

This clone was recorded only once. V lost 0 bases, J lost 6 bases, and 14 bases lay in between. Germline V lookup: CDR1 MNHEY, CDR2 SVGAGI. The CDR3 consists of 15 residues. The authors' processing: How many nucleated cells were present was estimated from reference gene primer amplification. TCRdb's table, derived via immunoSEQ multiplex PCR, lists solely in-frame clones and lacks some. V, J and clone size are taken as reported in that table, and D and trimming were inferred from the DNA itself. The sample holds under 45,000 clones, 86% seen once. The chain links TRBV6-5 to TRBJ1-1; maybe TRBD1 (5 bases). The TCR comes from a man aged 60-69 years with active COVID-19. Sequenced input: peripheral blood. CDR3 amino acids: CASSYSPGMLSEAFF. Here the CDR3 DNA reads TGTGCCAGCAGTTACTCCCCAGGGATGCTCTCTGAAGCTTTCTTT.